This T cell receptor (beta chain) was recorded in a study of T cells in Graves' hyperthyroidism and ophthalmopathy. Study-level points and caveats: Within blood appeared most thyroid clonotypes that had expanded above 0.001.

RNA transcripts yielded amplified TCR beta CDR3 regions. HTBI primers drove first-round RT-PCR of the TCR CDR3. Using its own MiXCR run on the multiplex PCR reads, TCRdb lists one record per CDR3 protein. Altogether 550,000 to 800,000 distinct CDR3 sequences are present, 15% to 20% being singletons, with the ten largest covering about 14%. This clonotype was counted at least ten times. Antigen unknown. Not enrolled were patients with uncontrolled infection, other autoimmune disease, pregnancy or lactation. The origin of this receptor is a man in his fifties or sixties with Graves' hyperthyroidism. The sample was blood.

This CDR3 reads CASSAGLASSETQYF. The DNA of the CDR3 is TGTGCCAGCAGTGCTGGACTAGCTTCGTCAGAGACCCAGTACTTC. The chain links TRBV27 to TRBJ2-5, with 8 bases identical to TRBD2. Germline trimming cut 5 bases from V and 4 bases from J; bases unmatched to any gene: 9. The germline gives CDR1 MNHEY, CDR2 SMNVEV (reference sequence). This CDR3 is built from 15 residues.